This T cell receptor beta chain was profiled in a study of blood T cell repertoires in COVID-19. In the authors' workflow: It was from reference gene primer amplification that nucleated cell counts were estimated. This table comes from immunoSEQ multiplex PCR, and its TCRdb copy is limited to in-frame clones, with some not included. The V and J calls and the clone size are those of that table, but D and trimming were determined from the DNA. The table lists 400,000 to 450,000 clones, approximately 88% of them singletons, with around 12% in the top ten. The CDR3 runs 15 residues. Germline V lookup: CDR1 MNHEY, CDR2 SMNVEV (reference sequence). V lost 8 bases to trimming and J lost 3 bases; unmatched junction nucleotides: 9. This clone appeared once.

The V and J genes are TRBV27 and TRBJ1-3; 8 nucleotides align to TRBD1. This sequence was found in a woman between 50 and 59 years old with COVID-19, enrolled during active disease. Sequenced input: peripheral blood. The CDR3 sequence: CASGASGGSGNTIYF. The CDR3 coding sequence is TGTGCCAGCGGGGCCTCAGGGGGCAGTGGAAACACCATATATTTT.